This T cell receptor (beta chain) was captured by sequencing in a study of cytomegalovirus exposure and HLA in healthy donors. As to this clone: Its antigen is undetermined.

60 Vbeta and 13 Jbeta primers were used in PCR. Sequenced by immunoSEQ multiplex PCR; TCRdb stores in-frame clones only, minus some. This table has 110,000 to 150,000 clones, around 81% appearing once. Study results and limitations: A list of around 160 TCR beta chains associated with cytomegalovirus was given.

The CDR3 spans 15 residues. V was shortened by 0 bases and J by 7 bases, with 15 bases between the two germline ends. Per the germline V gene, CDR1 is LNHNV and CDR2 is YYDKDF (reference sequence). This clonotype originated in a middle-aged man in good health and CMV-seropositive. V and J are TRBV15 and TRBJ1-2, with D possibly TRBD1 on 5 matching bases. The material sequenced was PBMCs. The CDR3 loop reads CATSRDGGTTSGYTF. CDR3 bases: TGTGCCACCAGCAGAGATGGCGGGACTACTTCTGGCTACACCTTC.